The 24 T cell receptor beta chains listed next were all sequenced from one sample in a study of blood T cells in healthy people across ages. It was with a sample-barcoded 5' primer and a J-beta primer mix that a second PCR of roughly 7 to 11 cycles was run. One entry per CDR3 protein results from TCRdb running MiXCR on the 5' RACE reads. The sample lists about 680,000 distinct CDR3 sequences; 45% to 50% were seen once. Sequenced input: blood. All receptors derive from a woman in her sixties or seventies in good health.

The V and J genes are TRBV7-9 and TRBJ2-1; 8 bases map to TRBD1. Near its end, the DNA agrees better with TRBJ2-7, so the J call may be wrong. This CDR3 is 15 amino acids long. Germline values: CDR1 SEHNR, CDR2 FQNEAQ (reference sequence). The CDR3 spells CASSKRQGSYNEQYF. The CDR3 coding sequence is TGTGCCAGCAGCAAAAGACAGGGGTCCTACAATGAGCAGTACTTC.

Only a few counts were recorded for this clonotype. This sequence joins TRBV20-1 and TRBJ1-2, with a tentative D call TRBD1 (6 bases). The germline V and J ends were trimmed by 7 bases and 4 bases, with 16 bases remaining between them. The CDR3 has 13 amino acids. Germline values: CDR1 DFQATT, CDR2 SNEGSKA (reference sequence). The CDR3 nucleotides are TGCAGTGGGACAGCTGAAGACTTCTATGGCTACACCTTC. Protein sequence: CSGTAEDFYGYTF.

V usage is TRBV4-2 and J usage is TRBJ2-7; D unclear. V shed 0 bases and J shed 0 bases, with 6 bases lying between them. The CDR3 has 14 amino acids. Germline lookup yields CDR1 LGHNA and CDR2 YNFKEQ. As DNA, the CDR3 is TGTGCCAGCAGCCAAGATTACAACTCCTACGAGCAGTACTTC. It translates to CASSQDYNSYEQYF.

The chain employs TRBV5-1 and TRBJ2-3, with 9 bases identical to TRBD1. V lost 4 bases, J lost 2 bases, and 11 bases stayed unmatched. Per germline, CDR1 SGHRS and CDR2 YFSETQ. The CDR3 sequence is 17 residues long. CDR3: CASSPRTGTGNTDTQYF. In nucleotides, the CDR3 is TGCGCCAGCAGCCCCAGAACCGGGACAGGGAACACAGATACGCAGTATTTT.

This clonotype has more than one count but fewer than ten. The V call is TRBV5-1, the J call TRBJ2-7; tentative D call: TRBD2 (5 bases). Trimming left V 4 bases short and J 5 bases short, with 13 bases between. CDR3 length: 13 residues. The V gene's germline CDR1 is SGHRS and CDR2 YFSETQ. The CDR3 coding sequence is TGCGCCAGCAGCCGGGAAGTCGCTAACGAGCAGTACTTC. This translates into CASSREVANEQYF.

The J gene is TRBJ1-1, the V gene TRBV5-1, with D hard to call. This CDR3 comprises 16 residues. CDR1 is SGHRS and CDR2 is YFSETQ in the germline V gene. V lost 3 bases to trimming and J lost 0 bases, with 15 bases between them. CDR3 loop: CASSYSGLGMNTEAFF. In nucleotides, the CDR3 is TGCGCCAGCAGCTACTCTGGTCTTGGTATGAACACTGAAGCTTTCTTT.

This clonotype was detected once. This chain joins TRBV28 and TRBJ2-3; D not resolved. The CDR3 is 13 amino acids. V was trimmed by 4 bases and J by 2 bases, leaving 7 bases between them. CDR1 is MDHEN, CDR2 SYDVKM, per germline. CDR3 residues: CASSSQNTDTQYF. The CDR3 DNA follows: TGTGCCAGCAGTTCCCAGAACACAGATACGCAGTATTTT.

Notes on this clonotype: A read error may produce the germline difference seen at one junction end. This chain joins TRBV7-2 and TRBJ1-2; D is uncertain. CDR1 SGHTA and CDR2 FQGNSA come from the germline V gene. The CDR3 loop spans 15 amino acids. The CDR3 DNA follows: TGTGTCAGCAGCTTGAGCCTGGCCGTCGGCTATGGCTACACCTTC. Translated, it gives CVSSLSLAVGYGYTF.

The V call is TRBV5-4, the J call TRBJ2-5; D unclear. Trimming shortened V by 3 bases and J by 11 bases, and 14 bases separated the two germline ends. The CDR3 is 12 residues long. Germline loops: CDR1 SGHNT, CDR2 YYREEE (reference sequence). The CDR3 loop is CASSSILTPQYF. The CDR3 nucleotides read TGTGCCAGCAGCTCCATACTTACCCCGCAGTACTTC.

The chain uses TRBV7-9 and TRBJ1-1; D is possibly TRBD1 (5 bases). V was clipped by 5 bases and J by 1 base, with 17 bases between them. Looked up from germline, CDR1 is SEHNR and CDR2 is FQNEAQ (reference sequence). This CDR3 is 16 amino acids long. The DNA for the CDR3 is TGTGCCAGCAGCCTAGAGGCCGGGACTGAGAACACTGAAGCTTTCTTT. This translates into CASSLEAGTENTEAFF.

This sequence joins TRBV2 and TRBJ1-1, with D hard to call. Trimming removed 10 bases at V and 0 bases at J, with 15 bases between. This CDR3 spans 14 amino acids. The V gene's germline CDR1 is SNHLY and CDR2 FYNNEI. CDR3 coding DNA: TGTGCCACTATGACCAGCTCGATGAACACTGAAGCTTTCTTT. It is translated as CATMTSSMNTEAFF.

This chain joins TRBV20-1 and TRBJ2-1; D is perhaps TRBD2 (7 bases). This CDR3 has 15 amino acids. Germline V gene lookup returns CDR1 DFQATT and CDR2 SNEGSKA (reference sequence). The CDR3 DNA reads TGCAGCCTCCCTCCATTGGGGGGGCGGGACAATGAGCAGTTCTTC. It is translated as CSLPPLGGRDNEQFF.

CDR3 amino acids: CASSEPGQTLYNEQFF. CDR3 DNA: TGTGCCAGCAGTGAACCGGGACAGACTTTGTACAATGAGCAGTTCTTC. The chain carries TRBV6-1 and TRBJ2-1, with TRBD1 identical over 7 bases. CDR3 length equals 16 residues. The ends lost 2 bases at V and 4 bases at J; junction bases unmatched: 8. The V gene's germline CDR1 is MNHNS and CDR2 SASEGT.

This clonotype was counted between two and nine times. The chain is built from TRBV7-9 and TRBJ2-7; TRBD2 matches at 7 bases. This CDR3 is built from 16 residues. The J segment lost 4 bases and the V segment lost 5 bases, leaving 14 bases of the junction unmatched. The germline V gene encodes CDR1 SEHNR and CDR2 FQNEAQ (reference sequence). In DNA, the CDR3 is TGTGCCAGCAGCCAGCGAGAAGGGAGGGGAGGGTACGAGCAGTACTTC. Translating it yields CASSQREGRGGYEQYF.

The chain links TRBV30 to TRBJ2-3; D not resolved. Trimming pared 2 bases from V and 7 bases from J, leaving 7 bases between. The germline gives CDR1 GTSNPN, CDR2 SVGIG (reference sequence). The CDR3 is 11 residues long. The CDR3 is CAWSTWNTQYF. CDR3 nucleotides: TGTGCCTGGAGTACCTGGAATACGCAGTATTTT.

This clonotype was found a few times. V is TRBV7-2 and J is TRBJ1-2; D might be TRBD1 (5 bases). V was cut by 1 base and J by 7 bases, with 16 bases left in between. CDR1 is SGHTA, CDR2 FQGNSA, per germline. The CDR3 is 15 amino acids. The CDR3: CASSLGPPGTSGYTF. The CDR3 DNA reads as TGTGCCAGCAGCTTAGGCCCGCCGGGGACGAGTGGCTACACCTTC. Drawing the rest from reference TRBV7-2 and TRBJ1-2, the complete variable domain is GAGVSQSPSNKVTEKGKDVELRCDPISGHTALYWYRQSLGQGLEFLIYFQGNSAPDKSGLPSDRFSAERTGGSVSTLTIQRTQQEDSAVYLCASSLGPPGTSGYTFGSGTRLTVV.

J is TRBJ2-7 and V is TRBV7-2, with 7 bases aligning to TRBD2. Per germline, CDR1 SGHTA and CDR2 FQGNSA. The CDR3 spans 17 residues. The V gene end was trimmed by 3 bases and the J gene end by 1 base; junction bases not matched to a gene: 12. The CDR3 DNA reads TGTGCCAGCAGCTTGCGGGGCAGCGGGGCGGGTTCCTACGAGCAGTACTTC. Protein: CASSLRGSGAGSYEQYF.

This sequence joins TRBV20-1 and TRBJ2-1; 7 nucleotides agree with TRBD2. Germline trimming cut 3 bases from V and 4 bases from J; bases unmatched to any gene: 9. The CDR3 contains 15 residues. The germline V gene has CDR1 DFQATT and CDR2 SNEGSKA (reference sequence). In DNA form, the CDR3 reads TGCAGTGCTAGTCCCACAACGGGACTATACAATGAGCAGTTCTTC. The encoded protein is CSASPTTGLYNEQFF.

This clonotype was counted once. A read error may be the cause here, since a much bigger clone is one base away. The chain combines TRBV12-3 or TRBV12-4 with TRBJ2-1; perhaps TRBD2 as D (7 bases). The CDR3 contains 15 residues. CDR3 coding DNA: TGTGCCAGCAGTACAGCTCTGACGGGGGGCAATGAGCGGTTCTTC. Residues: CASSTALTGGNERFF.

Only a few counts were recorded for this clonotype. The chain joins TRBV20-1 to TRBJ2-5; 9 nucleotides match TRBD2. CDR3 length: 15 amino acids. V shed 4 bases, J shed 5 bases, and the junction held 11 bases outside the gene matches. Germline V gives CDR1 DFQATT, CDR2 SNEGSKA (reference sequence). The CDR3 loop reads CSAKTSGRRGETQYF. CDR3 nucleotides: TGCAGTGCTAAGACTAGCGGACGAAGGGGGGAGACCCAGTACTTC.

The V and J genes are TRBV6-1 and TRBJ1-5; D unclear. The germline V gene has CDR1 MNHNS and CDR2 SASEGT. With 4 bases removed from V and 0 bases from J, the gap between germline ends came to 4 bases. This CDR3 has 13 residues. In DNA, the CDR3 is TGTGCCAGCAGTGTCCATAGCAATCAGCCCCAGCATTTT. This sequence encodes CASSVHSNQPQHF.

The CDR3 reads CASSSGSTSPEQYF. The CDR3, as DNA: TGTGCCAGCAGTTCCGGGAGCACGTCCCCCGAGCAGTACTTC. J is TRBJ2-7 and V is TRBV12-3 or TRBV12-4; TRBD2 might be the D (6 bases). The CDR3 covers 14 residues. The V and J ends lost 4 bases and 6 bases respectively, with 16 bases between them.

The genes are TRBV6-5 and TRBJ2-7, with TRBD1 matching 10 bases. The J call is uncertain, as TRBJ2-5 better fits the DNA end. There are 15 residues in the CDR3. Per germline, CDR1 MNHEY and CDR2 SVGAGI. The CDR3 nucleotides are TGTGCCAGCAGCCGGGACAGGGGAAGAGAAGAGACCCAGTACTTC. It codes for CASSRDRGREETQYF.

DNA of the CDR3: TGCAGTGCTCTAAGCGGGTCCTACAATGAGCAGTACTTC. As protein: CSALSGSYNEQYF. The rearrangement joins TRBV20-1 to TRBJ2-1; D might be TRBD2 (6 bases). The end of the DNA fits TRBJ2-7 better, so the J call may be wrong. There are 13 residues in the CDR3. Looked up from germline, CDR1 is DFQATT and CDR2 is SNEGSKA (reference sequence).